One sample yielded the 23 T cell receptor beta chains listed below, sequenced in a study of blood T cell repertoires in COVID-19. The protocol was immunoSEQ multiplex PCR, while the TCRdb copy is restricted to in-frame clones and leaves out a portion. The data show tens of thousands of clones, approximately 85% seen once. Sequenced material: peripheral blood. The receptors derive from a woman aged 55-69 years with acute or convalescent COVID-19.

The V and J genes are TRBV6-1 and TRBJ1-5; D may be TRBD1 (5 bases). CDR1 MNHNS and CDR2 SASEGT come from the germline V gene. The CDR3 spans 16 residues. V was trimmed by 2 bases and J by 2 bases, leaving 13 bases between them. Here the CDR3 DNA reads TGTGCCAGCAGTGAATCCAGGGCACCCGGCAATCAGCCCCAGCATTTT. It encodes CASSESRAPGNQPQHF.

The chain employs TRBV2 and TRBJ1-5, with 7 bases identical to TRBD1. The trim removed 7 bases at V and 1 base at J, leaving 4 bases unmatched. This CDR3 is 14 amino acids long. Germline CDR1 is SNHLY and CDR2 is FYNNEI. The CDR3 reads CASKGQSSNQPQHF. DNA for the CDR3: TGTGCCAGCAAGGGACAGTCAAGCAATCAGCCCCAGCATTTT.

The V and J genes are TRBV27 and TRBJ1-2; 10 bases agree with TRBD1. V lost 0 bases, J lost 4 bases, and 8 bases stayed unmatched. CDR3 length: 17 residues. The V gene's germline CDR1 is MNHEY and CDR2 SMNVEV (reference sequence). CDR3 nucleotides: TGTGCCAGCAGTTTATCGGCTGGGACAGGGGTCGCCTATGGCTACACCTTC. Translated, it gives CASSLSAGTGVAYGYTF.

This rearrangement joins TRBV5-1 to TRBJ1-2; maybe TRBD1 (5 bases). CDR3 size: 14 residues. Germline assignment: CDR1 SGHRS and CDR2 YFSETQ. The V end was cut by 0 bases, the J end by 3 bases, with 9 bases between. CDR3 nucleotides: TGCGCCAGCAGCTTGGTAACCAGGGACTATGGCTACACCTTC. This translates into CASSLVTRDYGYTF.

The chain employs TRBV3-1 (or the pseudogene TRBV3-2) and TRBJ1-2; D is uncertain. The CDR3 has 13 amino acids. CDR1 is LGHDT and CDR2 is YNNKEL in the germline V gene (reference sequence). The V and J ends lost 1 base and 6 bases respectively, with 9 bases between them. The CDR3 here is CASSQGRADGYTF. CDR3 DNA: TGTGCCAGCAGCCAAGGGAGGGCGGATGGCTACACCTTC.

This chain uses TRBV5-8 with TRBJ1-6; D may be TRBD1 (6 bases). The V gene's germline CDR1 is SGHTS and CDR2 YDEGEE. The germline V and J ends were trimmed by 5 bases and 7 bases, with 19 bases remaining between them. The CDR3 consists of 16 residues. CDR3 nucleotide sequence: TGTGCCAGCAGTTGGACAGCCAGTCTACCAAATTCACCCCTCCACTTT. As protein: CASSWTASLPNSPLHF.

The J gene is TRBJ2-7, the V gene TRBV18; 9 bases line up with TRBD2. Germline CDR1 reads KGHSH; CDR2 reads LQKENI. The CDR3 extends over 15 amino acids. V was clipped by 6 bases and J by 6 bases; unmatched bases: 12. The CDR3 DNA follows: TGTGCCAGCTCCCCCGTAGCGGGAGAGGTCGGCGAGCAGTACTTC. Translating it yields CASSPVAGEVGEQYF.

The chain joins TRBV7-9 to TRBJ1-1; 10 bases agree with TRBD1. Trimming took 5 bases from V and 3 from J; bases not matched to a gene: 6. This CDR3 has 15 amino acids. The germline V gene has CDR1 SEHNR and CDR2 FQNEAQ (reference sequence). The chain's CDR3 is CASSRGTGAHTEAFF. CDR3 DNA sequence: TGTGCCAGCAGCAGGGGGACAGGGGCCCACACTGAAGCTTTCTTT.

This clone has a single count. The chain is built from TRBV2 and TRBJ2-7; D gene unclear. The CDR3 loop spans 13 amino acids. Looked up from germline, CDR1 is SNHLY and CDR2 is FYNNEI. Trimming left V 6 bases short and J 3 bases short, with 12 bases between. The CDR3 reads CASRITVLYEQYF. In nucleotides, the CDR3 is TGTGCCAGCAGGATAACAGTCCTCTACGAGCAGTACTTC.

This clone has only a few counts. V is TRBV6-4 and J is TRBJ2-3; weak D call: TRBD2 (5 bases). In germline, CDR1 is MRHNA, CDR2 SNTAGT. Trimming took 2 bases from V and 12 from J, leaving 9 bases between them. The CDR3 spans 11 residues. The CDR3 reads CASSDGRAQYF. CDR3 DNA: TGTGCCAGCAGTGACGGGCGGGCACAGTATTTT.

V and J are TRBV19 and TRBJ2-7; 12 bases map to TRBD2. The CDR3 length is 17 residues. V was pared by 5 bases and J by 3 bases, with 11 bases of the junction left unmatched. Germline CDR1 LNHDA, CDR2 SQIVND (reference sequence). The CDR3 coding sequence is TGTGCCAGTAGTGGAGGACTAGCGGGGCCCAGGGACTACGAGCAGTACTTC. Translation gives CASSGGLAGPRDYEQYF.

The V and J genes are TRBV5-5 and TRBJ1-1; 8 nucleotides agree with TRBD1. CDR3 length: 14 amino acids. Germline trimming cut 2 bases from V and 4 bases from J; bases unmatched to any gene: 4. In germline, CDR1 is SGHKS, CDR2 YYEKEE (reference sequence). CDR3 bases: TGTGCCAGCAGCTTAGCGACAGGGGCCACTGAAGCTTTCTTT. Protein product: CASSLATGATEAFF.

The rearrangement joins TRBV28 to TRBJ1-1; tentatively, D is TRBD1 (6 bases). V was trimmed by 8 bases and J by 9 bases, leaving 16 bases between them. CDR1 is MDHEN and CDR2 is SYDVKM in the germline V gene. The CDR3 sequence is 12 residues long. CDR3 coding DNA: TGTGCCAGCGGGATCCGGGACAAGAAAGCTTTCTTT. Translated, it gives CASGIRDKKAFF. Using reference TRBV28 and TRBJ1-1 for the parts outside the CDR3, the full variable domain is DVKVTQSSRYLVKRTGEKVFLECVQDMDHENMFWYRQDPGLGLRLIYFSYDVKMKEKGDIPEGYSVSREKKERFSLILESASTNQTSMYLCASGIRDKKAFFGQGTRLTVV.

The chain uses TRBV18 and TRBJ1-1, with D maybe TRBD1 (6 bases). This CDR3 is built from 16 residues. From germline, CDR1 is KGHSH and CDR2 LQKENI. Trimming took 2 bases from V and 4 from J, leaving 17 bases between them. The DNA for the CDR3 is TGTGCCAGCTCACCAACGGTACAGGGCTCGGGCACTGAAGCTTTCTTT. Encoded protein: CASSPTVQGSGTEAFF.

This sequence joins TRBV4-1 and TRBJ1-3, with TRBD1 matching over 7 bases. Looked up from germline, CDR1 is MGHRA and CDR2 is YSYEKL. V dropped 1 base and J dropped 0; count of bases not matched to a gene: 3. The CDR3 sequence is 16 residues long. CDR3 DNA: TGCGCCAGCAGCCAAGGACAGGGAAACTCTGGAAACACCATATATTTT. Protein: CASSQGQGNSGNTIYF.

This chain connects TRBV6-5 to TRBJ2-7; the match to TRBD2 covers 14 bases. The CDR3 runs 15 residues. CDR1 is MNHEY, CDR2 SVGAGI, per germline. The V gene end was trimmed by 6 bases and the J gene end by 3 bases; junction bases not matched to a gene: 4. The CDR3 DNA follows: TGTGCCAGCAGGGAGGGACTAGCGGGAGTCTACGAGCAGTACTTC. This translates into CASREGLAGVYEQYF.

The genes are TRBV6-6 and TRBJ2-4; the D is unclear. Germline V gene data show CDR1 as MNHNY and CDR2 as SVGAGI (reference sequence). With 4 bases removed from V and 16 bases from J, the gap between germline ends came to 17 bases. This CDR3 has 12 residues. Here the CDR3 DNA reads TGTGCCAGCAGTTTATCCGCGGCCCTTGGCTACTTC. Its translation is CASSLSAALGYF.

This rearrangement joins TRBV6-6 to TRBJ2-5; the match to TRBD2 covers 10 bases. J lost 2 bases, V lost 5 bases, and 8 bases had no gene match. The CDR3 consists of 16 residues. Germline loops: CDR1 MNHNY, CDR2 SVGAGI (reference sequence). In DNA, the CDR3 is TGTGCCAGCAGTCAGGGACTAGCGAGTTCTCAAGAGACCCAGTACTTC. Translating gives CASSQGLASSQETQYF.

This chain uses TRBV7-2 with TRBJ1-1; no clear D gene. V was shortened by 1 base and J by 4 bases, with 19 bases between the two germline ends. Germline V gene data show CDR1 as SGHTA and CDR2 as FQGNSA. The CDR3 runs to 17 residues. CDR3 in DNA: TGTGCCAGCAGCTTAGTCGGCGGTGATCGGGGAGTCACTGAAGCTTTCTTT. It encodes CASSLVGGDRGVTEAFF.

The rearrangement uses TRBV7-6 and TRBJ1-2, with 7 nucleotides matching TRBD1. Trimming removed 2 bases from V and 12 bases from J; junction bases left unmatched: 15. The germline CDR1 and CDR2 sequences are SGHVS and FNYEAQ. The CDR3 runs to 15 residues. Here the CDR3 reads CASSLIPSGQYIDTF. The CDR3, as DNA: TGTGCCAGCAGCTTAATTCCCTCGGGACAGTATATCGACACCTTC.

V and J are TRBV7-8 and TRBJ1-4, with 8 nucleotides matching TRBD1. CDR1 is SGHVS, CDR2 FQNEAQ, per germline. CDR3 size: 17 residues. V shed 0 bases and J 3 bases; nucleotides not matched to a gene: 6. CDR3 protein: CASSLAAGGAANEKLFF. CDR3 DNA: TGTGCCAGCAGCTTAGCGGCAGGGGGCGCGGCTAATGAAAAACTGTTTTTT.

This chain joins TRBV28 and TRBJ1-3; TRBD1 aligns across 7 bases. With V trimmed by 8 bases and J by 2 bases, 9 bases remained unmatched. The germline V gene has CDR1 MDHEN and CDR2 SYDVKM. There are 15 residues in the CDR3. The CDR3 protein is CASGIPGGTGNTIYF. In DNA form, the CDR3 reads TGTGCCAGCGGAATCCCAGGGGGTACTGGAAACACCATATATTTT.

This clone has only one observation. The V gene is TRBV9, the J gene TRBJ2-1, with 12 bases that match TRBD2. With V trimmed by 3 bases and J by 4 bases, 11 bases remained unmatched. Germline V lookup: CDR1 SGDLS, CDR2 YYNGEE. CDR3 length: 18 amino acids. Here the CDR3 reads CASSAHPSGTSGYNEQFF. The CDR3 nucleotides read TGTGCCAGCAGCGCCCATCCTTCCGGGACTAGCGGGTACAATGAGCAGTTCTTC. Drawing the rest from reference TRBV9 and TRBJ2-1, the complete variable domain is DSGVTQTPKHLITATGQRVTLRCSPRSGDLSVYWYQQSLDQGLQFLIQYYNGEERAKGNILERFSAQQFPDLHSELNLSSLELGDSALYFCASSAHPSGTSGYNEQFFGPGTRLTVL.